This T cell receptor (beta chain) was recovered during a study of blood T cell repertoires in COVID-19. Study in general: Researchers got acute and convalescent COVID-19 samples from the United States, Italy and Spain.

Seattle researchers signed up patients amid active infection and tracked them longitudinally. Per germline, CDR1 MNHEY and CDR2 SVGEGT. Trimming took off 5 bases at V and 15 bases at J, with 14 bases between the two ends. The CDR3 is 11 residues long. In the authors' methods: Amplification with reference gene primers provided the estimates of nucleated cell counts. The protocol was immunoSEQ multiplex PCR, while the TCRdb copy is restricted to in-frame clones and leaves out a portion. V and J calls and clone size come straight from that table; D and trimming were deduced from the DNA. The sample yields a few hundred thousand clones, approximately 84% seen once.

The receptor was isolated from a person aged 65-85 years with COVID-19, enrolled during active disease. The chain joins TRBV6-2 or TRBV6-3 to TRBJ2-1; D ambiguous. Specimen: peripheral blood. CDR3 nucleotides: TGTGCCAGCAGTCCAGGTGGGCTGGCGTTCTTC. It yields the protein CASSPGGLAFF.